The next 3 T cell receptor beta chains were all read from a single sample in a study of OX40 agonist ivuxolimab in advanced cancers. Some clones are missing from TCRdb's copy, which holds only in-frame ones; the method was immunoSEQ multiplex PCR. The sample yields roughly 53,000 clones, roughly 83% seen once. The sequencing used CD4+ or CD8+ T cells sorted from blood, collected in a trial of the OX40 agonist ivuxolimab. Source of these receptors: an adult with an advanced solid tumor such as melanoma, head and neck, liver or kidney cancer.

The CDR3 DNA reads as TGTGCCAGCAGCTTAGGCCAGCAGCTCGAGCAGTACTTC. It is translated as CASSLGQQLEQYF. V and J are TRBV7-3 and TRBJ2-7; D uncertain. Between the trimmed V and J ends, which lost 2 bases and 6 bases, there was a span of 11 bases. The germline CDR1 and CDR2 sequences are SGHTA and FQGTGA. The CDR3 contains 13 residues.

V usage is TRBV5-4 and J usage is TRBJ2-3; 8 bases match TRBD2. V gave up 2 bases and J gave up 1 base; unmatched junction bases: 9. This CDR3 is built from 17 residues. Germline values: CDR1 SGHNT, CDR2 YYREEE (reference sequence). The CDR3 loop is CASSFLGGALGTDTQYF. The CDR3 coding sequence is TGTGCCAGCAGCTTCCTCGGGGGGGCCTTGGGCACAGATACGCAGTATTTT.

The chain couples TRBV5-1 to TRBJ1-2; 7 bases are shared with TRBD1. CDR3 size: 17 residues. Looked up from germline, CDR1 is SGHRS and CDR2 is YFSETQ. J was trimmed by 0 bases and V by 4 bases; bases with no gene match: 12. The CDR3 bases are TGCGCCAGCAGCCTTAGGGACAGCCCCCTAGCTAACTATGGCTACACCTTC. Encoded protein: CASSLRDSPLANYGYTF.